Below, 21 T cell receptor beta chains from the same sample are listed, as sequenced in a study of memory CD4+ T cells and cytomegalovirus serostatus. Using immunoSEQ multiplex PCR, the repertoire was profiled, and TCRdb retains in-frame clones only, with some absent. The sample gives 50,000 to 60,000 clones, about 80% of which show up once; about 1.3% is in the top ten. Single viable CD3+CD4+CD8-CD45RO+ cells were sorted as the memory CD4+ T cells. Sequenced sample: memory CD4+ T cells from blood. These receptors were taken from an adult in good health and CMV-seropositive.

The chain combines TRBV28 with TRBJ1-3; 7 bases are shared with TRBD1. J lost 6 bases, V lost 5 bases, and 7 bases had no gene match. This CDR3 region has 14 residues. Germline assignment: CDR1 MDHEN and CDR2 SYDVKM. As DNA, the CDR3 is TGTGCCAGCAGTCCCCCGGGGACAGTAAACACCATATATTTT. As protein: CASSPPGTVNTIYF.

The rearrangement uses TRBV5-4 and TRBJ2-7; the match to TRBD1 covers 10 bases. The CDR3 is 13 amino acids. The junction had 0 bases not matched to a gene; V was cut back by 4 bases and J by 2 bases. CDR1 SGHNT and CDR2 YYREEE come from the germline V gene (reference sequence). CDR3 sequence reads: CASSGQGAYEQYF. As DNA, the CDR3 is TGTGCCAGCAGCGGACAGGGGGCCTACGAGCAGTACTTC.

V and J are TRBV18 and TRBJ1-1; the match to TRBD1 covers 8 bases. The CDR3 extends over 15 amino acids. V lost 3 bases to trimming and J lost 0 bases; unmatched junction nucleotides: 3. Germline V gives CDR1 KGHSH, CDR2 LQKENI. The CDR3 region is CASSPWDRLNTEAFF. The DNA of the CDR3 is TGTGCCAGCTCACCTTGGGACAGGTTGAACACTGAAGCTTTCTTT.

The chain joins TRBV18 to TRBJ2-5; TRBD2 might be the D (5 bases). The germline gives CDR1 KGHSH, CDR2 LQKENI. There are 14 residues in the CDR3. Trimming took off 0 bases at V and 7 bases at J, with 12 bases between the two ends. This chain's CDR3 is CASSPPPGSMTQYF. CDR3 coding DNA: TGTGCCAGCTCACCACCCCCGGGGTCGATGACCCAGTACTTC. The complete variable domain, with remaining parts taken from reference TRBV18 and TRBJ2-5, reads NAGVMQNPRHLVRRRGQEARLRCSPMKGHSHVYWYRQLPEEGLKFMVYLQKENIIDESGMPKERFSAEFPKEGPSILRIQQVVRGDSAAYFCASSPPPGSMTQYFGPGTRLLVL.

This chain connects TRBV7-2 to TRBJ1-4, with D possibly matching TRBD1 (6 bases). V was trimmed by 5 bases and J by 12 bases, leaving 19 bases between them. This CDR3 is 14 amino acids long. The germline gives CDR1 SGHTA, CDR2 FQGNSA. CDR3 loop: CASSVGAGEGELFF. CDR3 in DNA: TGTGCCAGCAGCGTAGGCGCAGGGGAGGGGGAACTGTTTTTT.

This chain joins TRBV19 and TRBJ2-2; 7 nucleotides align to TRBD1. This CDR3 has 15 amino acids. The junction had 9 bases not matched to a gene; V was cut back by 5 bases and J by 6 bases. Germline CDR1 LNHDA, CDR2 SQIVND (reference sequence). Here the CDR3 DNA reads TGTGCCAGTAGTCCGTCTCGACAGGGTGCCGGGGAGCTGTTTTTT. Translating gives CASSPSRQGAGELFF.

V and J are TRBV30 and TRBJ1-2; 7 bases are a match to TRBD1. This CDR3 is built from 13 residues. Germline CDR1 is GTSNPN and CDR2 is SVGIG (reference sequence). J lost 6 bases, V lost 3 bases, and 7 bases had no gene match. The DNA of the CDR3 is TGTGCCTGGAGCCGCGACAGGGACGATGGCTACACCTTC. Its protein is CAWSRDRDDGYTF.

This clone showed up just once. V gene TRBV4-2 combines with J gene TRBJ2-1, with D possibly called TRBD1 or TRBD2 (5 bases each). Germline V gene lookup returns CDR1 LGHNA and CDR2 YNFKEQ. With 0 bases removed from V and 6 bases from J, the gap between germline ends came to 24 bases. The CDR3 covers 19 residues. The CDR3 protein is CASSQEAVDKRRGLNEQFF. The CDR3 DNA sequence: TGTGCCAGCAGCCAAGAAGCGGTGGACAAGCGGCGCGGCCTCAATGAGCAGTTCTTC.

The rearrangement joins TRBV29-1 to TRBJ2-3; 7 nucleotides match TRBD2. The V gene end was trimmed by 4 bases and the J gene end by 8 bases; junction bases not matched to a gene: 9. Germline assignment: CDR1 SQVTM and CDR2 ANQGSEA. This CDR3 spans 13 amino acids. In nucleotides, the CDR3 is TGCAGCGTTGGGGGGAGCGGGATGGGTACGCAGTATTTT. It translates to CSVGGSGMGTQYF.

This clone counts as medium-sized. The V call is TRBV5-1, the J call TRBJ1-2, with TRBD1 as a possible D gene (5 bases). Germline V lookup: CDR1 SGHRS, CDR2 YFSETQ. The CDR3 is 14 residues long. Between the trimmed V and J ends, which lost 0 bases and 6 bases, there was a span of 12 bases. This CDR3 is CASSLAMGEDGYTF. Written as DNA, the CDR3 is TGCGCCAGCAGCTTGGCAATGGGGGAGGATGGCTACACCTTC.

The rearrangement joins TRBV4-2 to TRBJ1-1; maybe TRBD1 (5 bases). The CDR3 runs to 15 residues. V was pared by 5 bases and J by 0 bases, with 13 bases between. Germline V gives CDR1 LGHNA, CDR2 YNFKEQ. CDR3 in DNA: TGTGCCAGCAGCGCCACGACAGTTATGAACACTGAAGCTTTCTTT. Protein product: CASSATTVMNTEAFF.

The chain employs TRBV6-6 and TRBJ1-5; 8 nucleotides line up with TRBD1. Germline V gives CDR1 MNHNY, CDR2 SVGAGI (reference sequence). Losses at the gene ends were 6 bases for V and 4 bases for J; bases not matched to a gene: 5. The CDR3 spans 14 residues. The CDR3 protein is CASSGQGQNQPQHF. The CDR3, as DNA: TGTGCCAGCAGCGGACAGGGCCAGAATCAGCCCCAGCATTTT.

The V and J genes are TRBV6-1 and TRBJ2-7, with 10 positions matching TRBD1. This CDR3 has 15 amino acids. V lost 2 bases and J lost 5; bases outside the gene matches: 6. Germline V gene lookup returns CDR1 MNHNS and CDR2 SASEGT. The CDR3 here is CASSERYGQGDEQYF. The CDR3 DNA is TGTGCCAGCAGTGAAAGATACGGACAGGGGGACGAGCAGTACTTC.

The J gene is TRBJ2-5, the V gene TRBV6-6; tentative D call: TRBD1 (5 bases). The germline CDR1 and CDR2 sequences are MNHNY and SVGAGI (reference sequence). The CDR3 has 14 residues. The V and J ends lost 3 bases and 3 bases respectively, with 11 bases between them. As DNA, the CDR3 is TGTGCCAGCAGTTATTACAGGCCCGAAGAGACCCAGTACTTC. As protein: CASSYYRPEETQYF.

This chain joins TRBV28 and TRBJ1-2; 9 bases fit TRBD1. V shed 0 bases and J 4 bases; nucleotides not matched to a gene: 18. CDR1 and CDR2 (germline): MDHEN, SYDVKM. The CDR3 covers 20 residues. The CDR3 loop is CASSLWGGGQGRGIAYGYTF. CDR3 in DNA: TGTGCCAGCAGTTTATGGGGAGGGGGACAGGGACGGGGGATTGCCTATGGCTACACCTTC.

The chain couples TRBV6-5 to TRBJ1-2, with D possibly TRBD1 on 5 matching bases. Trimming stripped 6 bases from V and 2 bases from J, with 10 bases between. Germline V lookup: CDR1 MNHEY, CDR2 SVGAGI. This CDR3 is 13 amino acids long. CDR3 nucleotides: TGTGCCAGCAGACAGGACTCAAACTATGGCTACACCTTC. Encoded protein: CASRQDSNYGYTF.

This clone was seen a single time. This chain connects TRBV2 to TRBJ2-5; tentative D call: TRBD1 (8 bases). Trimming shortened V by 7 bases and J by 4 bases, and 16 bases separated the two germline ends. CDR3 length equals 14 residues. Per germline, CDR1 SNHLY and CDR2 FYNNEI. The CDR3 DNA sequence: TGTGCCAGCAACTACAGGGGGGGGGCAGAGACCCAGTACTTC. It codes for CASNYRGGAETQYF.

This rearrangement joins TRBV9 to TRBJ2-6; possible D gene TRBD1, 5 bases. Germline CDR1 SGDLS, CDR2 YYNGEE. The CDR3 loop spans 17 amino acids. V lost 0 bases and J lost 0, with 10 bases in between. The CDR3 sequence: CASSVEGSPSGANVLTF. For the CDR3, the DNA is TGTGCCAGCAGCGTAGAGGGGTCCCCCTCTGGGGCCAACGTCCTGACTTTC.

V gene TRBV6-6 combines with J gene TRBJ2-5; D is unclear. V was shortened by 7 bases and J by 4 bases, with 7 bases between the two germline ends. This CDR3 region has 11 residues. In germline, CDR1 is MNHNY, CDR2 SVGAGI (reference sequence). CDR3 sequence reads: CASTLGETQYF. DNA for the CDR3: TGTGCCAGCACCCTCGGAGAGACCCAGTACTTC.

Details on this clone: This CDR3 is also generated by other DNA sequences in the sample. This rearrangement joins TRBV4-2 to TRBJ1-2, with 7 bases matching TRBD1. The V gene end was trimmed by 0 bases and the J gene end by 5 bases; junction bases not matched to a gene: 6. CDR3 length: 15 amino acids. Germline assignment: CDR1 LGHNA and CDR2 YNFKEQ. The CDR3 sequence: CASSQDTQGTYGYTF. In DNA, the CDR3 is TGTGCCAGCAGCCAAGATACACAGGGGACTTATGGCTACACCTTC.

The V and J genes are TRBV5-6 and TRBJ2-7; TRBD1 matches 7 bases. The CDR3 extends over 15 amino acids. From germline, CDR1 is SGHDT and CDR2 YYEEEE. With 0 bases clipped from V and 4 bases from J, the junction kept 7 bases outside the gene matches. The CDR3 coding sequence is TGTGCCAGCAGCTTGGGCACACAGGGGTTATACGAGCAGTACTTC. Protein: CASSLGTQGLYEQYF.